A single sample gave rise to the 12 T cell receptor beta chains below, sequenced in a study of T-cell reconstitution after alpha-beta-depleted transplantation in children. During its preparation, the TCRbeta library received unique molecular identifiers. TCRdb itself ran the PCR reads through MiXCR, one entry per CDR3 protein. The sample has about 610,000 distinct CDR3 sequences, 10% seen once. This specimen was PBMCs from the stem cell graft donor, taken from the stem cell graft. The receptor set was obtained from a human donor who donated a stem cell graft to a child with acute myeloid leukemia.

CDR3 bases: TGCGCCAGCAGCTCTCTTGAACGGGAAGGGCCCTACGAGCAGTACTTC. It translates to CASSSLEREGPYEQYF. This rearrangement joins TRBV5-1 to TRBJ2-7, with D possibly TRBD2 on 5 matching bases. The CDR3 runs 16 residues. Trimming took off 3 bases at V and 2 bases at J, with 18 bases between the two ends. Germline CDR1 SGHRS, CDR2 YFSETQ.

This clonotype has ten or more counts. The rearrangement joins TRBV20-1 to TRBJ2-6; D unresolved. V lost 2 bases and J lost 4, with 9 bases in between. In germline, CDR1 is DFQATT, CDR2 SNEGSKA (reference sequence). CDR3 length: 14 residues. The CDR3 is CSARLARGANVLTF. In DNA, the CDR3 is TGCAGTGCTAGACTCGCTAGGGGGGCCAACGTCCTGACTTTC.

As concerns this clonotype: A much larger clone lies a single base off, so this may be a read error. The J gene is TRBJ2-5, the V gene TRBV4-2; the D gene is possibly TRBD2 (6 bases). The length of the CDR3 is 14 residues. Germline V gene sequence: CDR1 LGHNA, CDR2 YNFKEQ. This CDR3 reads CASGQGEDRETQYF. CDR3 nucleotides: TGTGCCAGCGGCCAAGGGGAGGATCGGGAGACCCAGTACTTC.

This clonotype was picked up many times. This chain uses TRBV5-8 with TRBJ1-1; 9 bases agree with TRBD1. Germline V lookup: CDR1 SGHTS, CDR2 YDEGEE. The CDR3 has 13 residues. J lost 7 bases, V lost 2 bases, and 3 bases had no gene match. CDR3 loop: CASSFGQGYEAFF. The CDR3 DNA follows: TGTGCCAGCAGCTTTGGACAGGGGTATGAAGCTTTCTTT.

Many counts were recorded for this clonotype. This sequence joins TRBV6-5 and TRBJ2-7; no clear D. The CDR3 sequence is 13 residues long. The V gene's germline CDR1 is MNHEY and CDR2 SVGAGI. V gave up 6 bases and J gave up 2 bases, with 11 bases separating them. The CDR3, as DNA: TGTGCCAGCAGACGCTTACCGACCTACGAGCAGTACTTC. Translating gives CASRRLPTYEQYF.

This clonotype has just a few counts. CDR3 residues: CASSLVAGESDTQYF. The CDR3, as DNA: TGTGCCAGCAGCTTAGTAGCGGGAGAGTCAGATACGCAGTATTTT. The rearrangement joins TRBV7-6 to TRBJ2-3; 9 bases line up with TRBD2. Germline V gene sequence: CDR1 SGHVS, CDR2 FNYEAQ. J was trimmed by 4 bases and V by 1 base; bases with no gene match: 3. CDR3 size: 15 residues.

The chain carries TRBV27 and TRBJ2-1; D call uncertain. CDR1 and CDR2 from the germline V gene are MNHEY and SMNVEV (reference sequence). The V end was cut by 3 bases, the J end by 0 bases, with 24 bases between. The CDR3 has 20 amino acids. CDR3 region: CASSFKSGNLIPSSYNEQFF. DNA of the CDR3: TGTGCCAGCAGTTTTAAAAGTGGGAATTTAATCCCTAGCTCCTACAATGAGCAGTTCTTC.

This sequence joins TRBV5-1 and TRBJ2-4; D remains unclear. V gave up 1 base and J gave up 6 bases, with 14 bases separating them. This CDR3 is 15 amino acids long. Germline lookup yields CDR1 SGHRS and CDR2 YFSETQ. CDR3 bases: TGCGCCAGCAGCTTGTCTATAGACCCCACAAACATTCAGTACTTC. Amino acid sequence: CASSLSIDPTNIQYF.

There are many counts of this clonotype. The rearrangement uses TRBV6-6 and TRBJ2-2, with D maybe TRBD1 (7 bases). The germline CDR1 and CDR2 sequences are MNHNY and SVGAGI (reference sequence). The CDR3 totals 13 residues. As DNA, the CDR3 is TGTGGTCATTGGAGGGGGCATACCGGGGAGCTGTTTTTT. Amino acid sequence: CGHWRGHTGELFF.

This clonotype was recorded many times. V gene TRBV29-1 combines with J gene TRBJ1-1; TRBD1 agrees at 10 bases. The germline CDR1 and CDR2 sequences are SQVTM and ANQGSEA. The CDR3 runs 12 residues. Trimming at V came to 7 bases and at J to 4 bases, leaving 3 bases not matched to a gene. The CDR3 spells CSAGQGGTEAFF. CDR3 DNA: TGCAGCGCCGGACAGGGGGGCACTGAAGCTTTCTTT.

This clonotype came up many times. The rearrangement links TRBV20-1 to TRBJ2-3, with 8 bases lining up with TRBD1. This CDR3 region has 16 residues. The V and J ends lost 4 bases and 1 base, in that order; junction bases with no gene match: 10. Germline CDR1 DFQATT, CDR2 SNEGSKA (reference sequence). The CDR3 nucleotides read TGCAGTGCTATAGACCCATCAGGGGGCCGCACAGATACGCAGTATTTT. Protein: CSAIDPSGGRTDTQYF.

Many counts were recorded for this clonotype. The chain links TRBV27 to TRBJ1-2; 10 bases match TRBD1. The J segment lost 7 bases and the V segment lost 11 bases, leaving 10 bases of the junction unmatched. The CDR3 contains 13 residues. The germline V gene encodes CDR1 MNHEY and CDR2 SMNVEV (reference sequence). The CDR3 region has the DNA TGTGCCGCTAGGGACAGGGGCCTCGGTGGCTACACCTTC. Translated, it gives CAARDRGLGGYTF.